The rows below give T cell receptor beta chains drawn from one sample of a study of T cell responses to AZD1222 COVID-19 vaccine. Sequencing used immunoSEQ multiplex PCR; TCRdb keeps in-frame clones, though not all of them. The sample yields around 94,000 clones, 85% seen once. The sequencing here drew on peripheral blood, taken 28 days after the second AZD1222 dose. The origin of the receptors is an adult who received the AZD1222 COVID-19 vaccine. Both conserved end residues are part of each CDR3. Size is stated for part of the rows, as once, few or many counts, or as a class when the clone is expanded.

few	TRBV27	TRBJ1-2	CASSLGVGQGAIYGYTF
-	TRBV2	TRBJ1-5	CASRTGTPLSNQPQHF
-	TRBV7-6	TRBJ2-5	CASSSYRETQYF
-	TRBV19	TRBJ2-6	CASSIGQGALGANVLTF
-	TRBV3-1/TRBV3-2	TRBJ2-1	CASSLGQGAKQFF
-	TRBV10-3	TRBJ2-5	CAISEMETQYF
-	TRBV9	TRBJ1-4	CASSASGRWNEKLFF
-	TRBV6-6	TRBJ1-5	CASSYRTGGYNQPQHF
-	TRBV21-1	TRBJ2-5	CASSSRTGGRETQYF
-	TRBV5-6	TRBJ2-1	CASSFGRTKEQFF
-	TRBV7-9	TRBJ1-1	CASSLTGGTEAFF
few	TRBV13	TRBJ1-6	CASSLAGGQRGSSPLHF
-	TRBV5-1	TRBJ2-2	CASSGTATGELFF
-	TRBV5-8	TRBJ1-3	CASSLTGPRSGNTIYF
-	TRBV27	TRBJ2-1	CASSLQLAGRVNEQFF
-	TRBV9	TRBJ1-1	CASSDRPGQGFTGTEAFF
-	TRBV6-1	TRBJ1-1	CASSDRGKTTEAFF
-	TRBV12-3/TRBV12-4	TRBJ1-1	CASSLMGGTEAFF
once	TRBV27	TRBJ1-4	CASSRSGTGNEKLFF
-	TRBV7-2	TRBJ1-4	CASSPQGSNEKLFF
-	TRBV19	TRBJ2-7	CASRKIGTYEQYF
-	TRBV19	TRBJ2-1	CASSIGTGLGNEQFF